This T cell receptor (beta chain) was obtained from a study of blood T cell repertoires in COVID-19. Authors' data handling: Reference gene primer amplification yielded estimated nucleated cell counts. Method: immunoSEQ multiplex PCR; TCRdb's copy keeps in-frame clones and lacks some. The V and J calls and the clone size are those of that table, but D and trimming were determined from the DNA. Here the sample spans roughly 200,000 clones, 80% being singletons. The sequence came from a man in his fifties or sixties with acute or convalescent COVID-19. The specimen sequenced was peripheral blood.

The CDR3 nucleotides are TGTGCCAGCAGTGACCCGCGCGGGGGGAGCACTGAAGCTTTCTTT. It specifies CASSDPRGGSTEAFF. This sequence joins TRBV25-1 and TRBJ1-1; weak D call: TRBD1 (5 bases). The germline V gene has CDR1 MGHDK and CDR2 SYGVNS. This CDR3 is 15 amino acids long. Trimming removed 3 bases at V and 4 bases at J, with 15 bases between.